This T cell receptor beta chain was sequenced for a study of T cell changes during pregnancy in multiple sclerosis. Clones were read by immunoSEQ multiplex PCR, and TCRdb kept only the in-frame ones, dropping some. This sample has tens of thousands of clones, with approximately 94% found just once. This CDR3 region has 12 residues. Trimming at V came to 8 bases and at J to 4 bases, leaving 0 bases not matched to a gene. Germline CDR1 SEHNR, CDR2 FQNEAQ (reference sequence). The chain links TRBV7-9 to TRBJ2-4; 9 nucleotides line up with TRBD1. The source of this sequence is a female donor with multiple sclerosis, enrolled in a pregnancy study. The specimen comprised peripheral blood, sampled in the third trimester of pregnancy. CDR3 bases: TGTGCCAGCGGGACAGGGAAAAACATTCAGTACTTC. Translated, it gives CASGTGKNIQYF.